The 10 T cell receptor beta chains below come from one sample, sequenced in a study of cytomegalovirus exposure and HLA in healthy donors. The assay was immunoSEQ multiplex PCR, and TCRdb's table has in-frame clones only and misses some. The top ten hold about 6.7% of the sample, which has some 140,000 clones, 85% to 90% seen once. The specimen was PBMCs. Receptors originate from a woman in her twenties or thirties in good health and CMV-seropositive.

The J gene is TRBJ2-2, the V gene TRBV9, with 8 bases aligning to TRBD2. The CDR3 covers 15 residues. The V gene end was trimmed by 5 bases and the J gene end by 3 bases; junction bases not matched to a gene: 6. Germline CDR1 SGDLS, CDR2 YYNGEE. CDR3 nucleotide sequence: TGTGCCAGCAGAAAGACTAGCGCCGACACCGGGGAGCTGTTTTTT. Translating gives CASRKTSADTGELFF.

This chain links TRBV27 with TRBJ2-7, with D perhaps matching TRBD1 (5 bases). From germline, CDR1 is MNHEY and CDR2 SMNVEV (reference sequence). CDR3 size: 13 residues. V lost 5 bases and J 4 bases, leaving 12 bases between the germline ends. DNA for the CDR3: TGTGCCAGCAGTCTGACCCAGGGTTACGAGCAGTACTTC. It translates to CASSLTQGYEQYF.

The CDR3 loop is CASSFGDRGSAETQYF. CDR3 nucleotide sequence: TGTGCCAGCAGTTTCGGAGACAGGGGGTCCGCAGAGACCCAGTACTTC. This sequence joins TRBV28 and TRBJ2-5; 9 nucleotides match TRBD1. This CDR3 region has 16 residues. Per the germline V gene, CDR1 is MDHEN and CDR2 is SYDVKM. V dropped 3 bases and J dropped 4; count of bases not matched to a gene: 9.

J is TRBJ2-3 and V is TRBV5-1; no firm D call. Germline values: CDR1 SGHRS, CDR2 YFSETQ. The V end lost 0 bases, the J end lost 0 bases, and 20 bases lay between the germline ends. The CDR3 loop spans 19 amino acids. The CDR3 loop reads CASSLAARFIFPSTDTQYF. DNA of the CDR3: TGCGCCAGCAGCTTGGCTGCCAGATTTATTTTTCCTAGCACAGATACGCAGTATTTT. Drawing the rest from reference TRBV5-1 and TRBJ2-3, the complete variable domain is KAGVTQTPRYLIKTRGQQVTLSCSPISGHRSVSWYQQTPGQGLQFLFEYFSETQRNKGNFPGRFSGRQFSNSRSEMNVSTLELGDSALYLCASSLAARFIFPSTDTQYFGPGTRLTVL.

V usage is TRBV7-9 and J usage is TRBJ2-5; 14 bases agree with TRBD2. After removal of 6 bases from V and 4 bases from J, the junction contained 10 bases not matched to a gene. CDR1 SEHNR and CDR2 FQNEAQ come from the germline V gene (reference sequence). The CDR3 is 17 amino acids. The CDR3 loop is CASSRGLAGVGGETQYF. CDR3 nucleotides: TGTGCCAGCAGTCGGGGACTAGCGGGGGTAGGGGGAGAGACCCAGTACTTC.

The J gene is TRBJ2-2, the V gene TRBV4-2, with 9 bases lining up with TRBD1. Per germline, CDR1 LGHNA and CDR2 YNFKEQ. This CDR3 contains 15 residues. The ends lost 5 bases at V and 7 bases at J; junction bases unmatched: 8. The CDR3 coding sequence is TGTGCCAGCAGCGCCGGGGACAGGGTGATCGGGGAGCTGTTTTTT. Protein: CASSAGDRVIGELFF.

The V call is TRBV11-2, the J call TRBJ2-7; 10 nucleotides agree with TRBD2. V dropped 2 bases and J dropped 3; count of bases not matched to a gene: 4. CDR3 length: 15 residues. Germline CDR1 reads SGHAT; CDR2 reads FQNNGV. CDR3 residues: CASSLLAGAHYEQYF. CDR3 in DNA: TGTGCCAGCAGCTTACTAGCGGGGGCTCACTACGAGCAGTACTTC.

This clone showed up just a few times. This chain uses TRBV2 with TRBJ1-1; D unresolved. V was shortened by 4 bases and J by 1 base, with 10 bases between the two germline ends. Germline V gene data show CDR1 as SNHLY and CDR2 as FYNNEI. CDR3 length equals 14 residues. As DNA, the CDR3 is TGTGCCAGCAGTGTTCGGGGAGGGAACACTGAAGCTTTCTTT. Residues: CASSVRGGNTEAFF.

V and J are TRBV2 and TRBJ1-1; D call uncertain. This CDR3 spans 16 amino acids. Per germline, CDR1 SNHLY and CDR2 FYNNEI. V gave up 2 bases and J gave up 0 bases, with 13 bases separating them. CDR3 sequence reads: CASSEPLADMNTEAFF. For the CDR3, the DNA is TGTGCCAGCAGTGAACCCCTCGCAGACATGAACACTGAAGCTTTCTTT.

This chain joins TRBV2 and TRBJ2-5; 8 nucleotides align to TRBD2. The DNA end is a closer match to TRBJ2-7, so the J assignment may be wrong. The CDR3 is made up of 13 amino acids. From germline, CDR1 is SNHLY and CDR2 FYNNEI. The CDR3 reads CASKSGGSYEQYF. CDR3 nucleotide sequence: TGTGCCAGCAAGAGCGGGGGCTCCTACGAGCAGTACTTC.